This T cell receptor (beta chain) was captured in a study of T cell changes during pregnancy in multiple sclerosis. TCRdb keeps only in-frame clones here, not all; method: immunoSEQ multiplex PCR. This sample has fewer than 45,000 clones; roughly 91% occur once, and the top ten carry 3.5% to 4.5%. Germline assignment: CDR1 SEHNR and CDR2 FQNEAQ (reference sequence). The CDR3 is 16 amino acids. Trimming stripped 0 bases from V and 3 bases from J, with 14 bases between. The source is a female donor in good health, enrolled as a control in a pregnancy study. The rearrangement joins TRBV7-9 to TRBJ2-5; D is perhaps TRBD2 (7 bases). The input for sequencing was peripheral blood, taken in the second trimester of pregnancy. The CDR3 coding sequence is TGTGCCAGCAGCTTAGCGCTGAGGGGGGGTAAAGAGACCCAGTACTTC. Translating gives CASSLALRGGKETQYF.